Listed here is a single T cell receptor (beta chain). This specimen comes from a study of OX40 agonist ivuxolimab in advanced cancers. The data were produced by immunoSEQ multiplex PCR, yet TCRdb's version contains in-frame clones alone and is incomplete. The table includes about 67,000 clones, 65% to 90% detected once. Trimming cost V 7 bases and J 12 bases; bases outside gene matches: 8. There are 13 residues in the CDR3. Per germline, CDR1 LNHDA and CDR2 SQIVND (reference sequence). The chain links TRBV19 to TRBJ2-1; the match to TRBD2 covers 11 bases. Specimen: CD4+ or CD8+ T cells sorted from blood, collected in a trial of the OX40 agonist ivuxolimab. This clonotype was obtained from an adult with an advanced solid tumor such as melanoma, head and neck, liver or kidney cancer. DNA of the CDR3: TGTGCCAGTACCGGACTAGCGGGCCTAGGGCAGTTCTTC. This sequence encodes CASTGLAGLGQFF.